This passage covers 26 T cell receptor beta chains from one sample sequenced in a study of blood T cells in healthy people across ages. The second PCR ran roughly 6 to 11 cycles with a sample-barcoded 5' primer and J-beta primers. From the 5' RACE reads, TCRdb called clonotypes with MiXCR, one entry per CDR3 protein. The sample includes some 1.4 million distinct CDR3 sequences, 42% seen only once; the top ten take approximately 7.9%. Input material: blood. These TCRs come from a woman in her late teens or twenties in good health.

The V and J genes are TRBV6-5 and TRBJ2-7, with a weak D call TRBD1 (5 bases). Deletions cut 8 bases from V and 0 bases from J, with 11 bases between. Germline CDR1 MNHEY, CDR2 SVGAGI. This CDR3 has 13 amino acids. CDR3 region: CASGDSDSYEQYF. For the CDR3, the DNA is TGTGCCAGCGGCGACAGCGACTCCTACGAGCAGTACTTC.

The chain links TRBV3-1 to TRBJ2-7, with TRBD2 identical over 9 bases. The CDR3 spans 17 residues. From germline, CDR1 is LGHDT and CDR2 YNNKEL (reference sequence). V trimming: 3 bases; J trimming: 3 bases; junction bases outside the gene matches: 12. The CDR3 DNA sequence: TGTGCCAGCAGCCAGGCCACCCAAGCGGGAGGCGACTACGAGCAGTACTTC. Translated, it gives CASSQATQAGGDYEQYF.

V is TRBV7-2 and J is TRBJ2-7; maybe TRBD1 (6 bases). Germline CDR1 is SGHTA and CDR2 is FQGNSA. The CDR3 loop spans 15 amino acids. V was clipped by 1 base and J by 5 bases, with 15 bases between them. Here the CDR3 DNA reads TGTGCCAGCAGCTTAGTATGGGGGCCCCTCCACGAGCAGTACTTC. This sequence encodes CASSLVWGPLHEQYF. Together with reference TRBV7-2 and TRBJ2-7, the CDR3 gives the full variable domain: GAGVSQSPSNKVTEKGKDVELRCDPISGHTALYWYRQSLGQGLEFLIYFQGNSAPDKSGLPSDRFSAERTGGSVSTLTIQRTQQEDSAVYLCASSLVWGPLHEQYFGPGTRLTVT.

V is TRBV12-3 or TRBV12-4 and J is TRBJ1-2; no clear D. Trimming took off 3 bases at V and 6 bases at J, with 8 bases between the two ends. CDR3 length: 12 amino acids. DNA of the CDR3: TGTGCCAGCAGTTTGAGGGTAAATGGCTACACCTTC. Protein product: CASSLRVNGYTF.

This clonotype has a handful of counts. V gene TRBV10-3 combines with J gene TRBJ1-2; perhaps TRBD1 as D (6 bases). The CDR3 extends over 18 amino acids. From germline, CDR1 is ENHRY and CDR2 SYGVKD. Trimming left V 3 bases short and J 7 bases short, with 27 bases between. CDR3 nucleotides: TGTGCCATCAGTGAATCTGTTACCGACAGGCAGAGTCGACTTGGCTACACCTTC. Translating gives CAISESVTDRQSRLGYTF.

The chain carries TRBV20-1 and TRBJ2-5, with D perhaps matching TRBD1 (6 bases). Trimming cost V 1 base and J 0 bases, with 9 bases left between them. The germline CDR1 and CDR2 sequences are DFQATT and SNEGSKA (reference sequence). This CDR3 comprises 14 residues. The CDR3 nucleotides read TGCAGTGCTAGAGGCGGACAGCACCAAGAGACCCAGTACTTC. It translates to CSARGGQHQETQYF.

The table lists this clonotype with many counts. V gene TRBV7-9 combines with J gene TRBJ2-1; no definite D call. The germline V gene has CDR1 SEHNR and CDR2 FQNEAQ (reference sequence). The germline V and J ends were trimmed by 7 bases and 0 bases, with 13 bases remaining between them. The CDR3 is 15 residues long. The CDR3 sequence is CASNPTALSYNEQFF. CDR3 sequence (DNA): TGTGCCAGCAACCCCACGGCCCTCTCCTACAATGAGCAGTTCTTC.

V and J are TRBV2 and TRBJ1-2; D unresolved. Germline-derived CDR1 and CDR2 are SNHLY and FYNNEI. The CDR3 is 12 amino acids. Trimming removed 10 bases from V and 7 bases from J, with 16 bases in between. CDR3 protein: CATGLWRGGYTF. Written as DNA, the CDR3 is TGTGCCACAGGACTCTGGCGGGGTGGCTACACCTTC.

The gene calls are TRBV6-1 and TRBJ2-1; 11 bases agree with TRBD1. V lost 2 bases to trimming and J lost 13 bases; unmatched junction nucleotides: 10. CDR3 size: 15 residues. Germline V gene lookup returns CDR1 MNHNS and CDR2 SASEGT. Here the CDR3 DNA reads TGTGCCAGCAGTGAACTCCGGGACAGGGGGAAGACCCAGTTCTTC. Encoded protein: CASSELRDRGKTQFF.

The genes are TRBV28 and TRBJ1-4, with D perhaps TRBD1 (5 bases). V gave up 5 bases and J gave up 6 bases, with 16 bases separating them. The CDR3 length is 15 residues. The V gene's germline CDR1 is MDHEN and CDR2 SYDVKM. In nucleotides, the CDR3 is TGTGCCAGCAGTCCGTCTGGGGGGGGGGATGAAAAACTGTTTTTT. This gives the protein CASSPSGGGDEKLFF.

Concerning this clonotype itself: One end of the junction varies from germline; a read error may be responsible. The chain joins TRBV9 to TRBJ2-1; a possible D gene is TRBD1 (5 bases). This CDR3 comprises 13 residues. Looked up from germline, CDR1 is SGDLS and CDR2 is YYNGEE. The CDR3 region has the DNA TGTGCTAGCAGCCTAGGGTGGGGCGATGAGCAGTTCTTC. Its translation is CASSLGWGDEQFF. The full variable domain, rest sourced from reference TRBV9 and TRBJ2-1, is DSGVTQTPKHLITATGQRVTLRCSPRSGDLSVYWYQQSLDQGLQFLIQYYNGEERAKGNILERFSAQQFPDLHSELNLSSLELGDSALYFCASSLGWGDEQFFGPGTRLTVL.

This clonotype showed up many times. J is TRBJ2-7 and V is TRBV5-1, with 11 bases fitting TRBD2. CDR1 is SGHRS and CDR2 is YFSETQ in the germline V gene. CDR3 size: 15 residues. V gave up 4 bases and J gave up 2 bases; unmatched junction bases: 5. The CDR3 region is CASSIGLAGTYEQYF. The CDR3 region has the DNA TGCGCCAGCAGCATTGGACTAGCGGGCACCTACGAGCAGTACTTC.

This clonotype was counted between two and nine times. The CDR3 nucleotides are TGTGCCAGCAGCTTAGCGGGGACTAGCGGGAAAGAGACCCAGTACTTC. Amino acid sequence: CASSLAGTSGKETQYF. The gene calls are TRBV7-7 and TRBJ2-5, with TRBD2 matching over 13 bases. There are 16 residues in the CDR3. V trimming: 0 bases; J trimming: 3 bases; junction bases outside the gene matches: 1. Germline CDR1 is SSHAT and CDR2 is FNYEAQ (reference sequence).

This chain's CDR3 is CASSPSGDQYF. CDR3 nucleotides: TGTGCCAGCAGCCCCTCGGGGGACCAGTACTTC. V usage is TRBV12-1 and J usage is TRBJ2-7; TRBD2, the table's D call, lacks a check against the DNA. TRBV12-1 is a pseudogene. The CDR3 consists of 11 residues.

The chain employs TRBV7-9 and TRBJ2-1; TRBD2 matches 11 bases. This CDR3 contains 18 residues. Germline trimming cut 4 bases from V and 1 base from J; bases unmatched to any gene: 9. The germline gives CDR1 SEHNR, CDR2 FQNEAQ (reference sequence). DNA of the CDR3: TGTGCCAGCAGCTCCCGGGTAGCGGGAGGGCCGTCCTACAATGAGCAGTTCTTC. Its translation: CASSSRVAGGPSYNEQFF.

This clonotype was seen a handful of times. V and J are TRBV15 and TRBJ1-2, with TRBD1 as a possible D gene (6 bases). The CDR3 sequence is 13 residues long. The germline gives CDR1 LNHNV, CDR2 YYDKDF (reference sequence). V was pared by 0 bases and J by 8 bases, with 10 bases between. CDR3 sequence reads: CATSREGARGYTF. For the CDR3, the DNA is TGTGCCACCAGCAGAGAGGGGGCTCGAGGCTACACCTTC.

The chain uses TRBV5-6 and TRBJ1-2; D might be TRBD1 (5 bases). This CDR3 has 16 amino acids. Trimming cost V 1 base and J 4 bases, with 17 bases left between them. The germline CDR1 and CDR2 sequences are SGHDT and YYEEEE. The CDR3 coding sequence is TGTGCCAGCAGCTTGTCAGGGACGGCGATTTCCTATGGCTACACCTTC. Translated: CASSLSGTAISYGYTF.

To note about this clonotype: The junction and the germline gene differ at one end; a read error may be behind it. The rearrangement uses TRBV5-4 and TRBJ2-3; weak D call: TRBD2 (5 bases). Per the germline V gene, CDR1 is SGHNT and CDR2 is YYREEE (reference sequence). The length of the CDR3 is 15 residues. CDR3 region: CAGSFPSRVADTQYF. CDR3 DNA sequence: TGTGCCGGCAGCTTTCCTAGCCGGGTAGCAGATACGCAGTATTTT. The variable domain in full, completed from reference TRBV5-4 and TRBJ2-3, reads ETGVTQSPTHLIKTRGQQVTLRCSSQSGHNTVSWYQQALGQGPQFIFQYYREEENGRGNFPPRFSGLQFPNYSSELNVNALELDDSALYLCAGSFPSRVADTQYFGPGTRLTVL.

This chain joins TRBV14 and TRBJ2-4; D is undetermined. The CDR3 is 13 amino acids. The V end lost 3 bases, the J end lost 13 bases, and 16 bases lay between the germline ends. Germline CDR1 is SGHDN and CDR2 is FVKESK. CDR3 DNA sequence: TGTGCCAGCAGCCATCCTCTCCCGGCTCAGCAGTACTTC. It codes for CASSHPLPAQQYF. Together with reference TRBV14 and TRBJ2-4, the CDR3 gives the full variable domain: EAGVTQFPSHSVIEKGQTVTLRCDPISGHDNLYWYRRVMGKEIKFLLHFVKESKQDESGMPNNRFLAERTGGTYSTLKVQPAELEDSGVYFCASSHPLPAQQYFGAGTRLSVL.

This clonotype was observed a handful of times. The gene calls are TRBV20-1 and TRBJ2-3; TRBD2 aligns across 8 bases. CDR3 size: 13 residues. The junction had 7 bases not matched to a gene; V was cut back by 6 bases and J by 5 bases. Germline V CDR1 and CDR2: DFQATT, SNEGSKA (reference sequence). The CDR3 loop reads CSAPGGAIDTQYF. Written as DNA, the CDR3 is TGCAGTGCACCCGGGGGGGCGATAGATACGCAGTATTTT.

This clonotype was seen more than once but under ten times. The rearrangement joins TRBV7-3 to TRBJ2-2; no definite D call. V lost 2 bases and J lost 2, with 12 bases in between. There are 16 residues in the CDR3. CDR1 is SGHTA and CDR2 is FQGTGA in the germline V gene. The CDR3 spells CASSLLGLINTGELFF. CDR3 DNA sequence: TGTGCCAGCAGCTTATTGGGTCTCATTAACACCGGGGAGCTGTTTTTT.

The chain couples TRBV6-5 to TRBJ2-3; tentative D call: TRBD2 (6 bases). The ends were cut back, 10 bases at V and 1 base at J, with 18 bases in the middle. From germline, CDR1 is MNHEY and CDR2 SVGAGI. The CDR3 length is 15 residues. Here the CDR3 DNA reads TGTGCCATAAGGGGAGGATCGTCTGGCACAGATACGCAGTATTTT. It yields the protein CAIRGGSSGTDTQYF.

V and J are TRBV28 and TRBJ1-1; no definite D call. With 5 bases removed from V and 3 bases from J, the gap between germline ends came to 13 bases. The CDR3 contains 14 residues. Per the germline V gene, CDR1 is MDHEN and CDR2 is SYDVKM. CDR3 residues: CASSEHGGDTEAFF. The CDR3 DNA follows: TGTGCCAGCAGTGAACACGGCGGGGACACTGAAGCTTTCTTT.

This chain links TRBV25-1 with TRBJ2-5; tentatively, D is TRBD2 (5 bases). This CDR3 has 13 amino acids. V was shortened by 3 bases and J by 11 bases, with 16 bases between the two germline ends. CDR1 and CDR2 from the germline V gene are MGHDK and SYGVNS. CDR3: CASSESGYNGQYF. CDR3 DNA sequence: TGTGCCAGCAGTGAGAGCGGCTACAATGGGCAGTACTTC.

This chain links TRBV4-1 with TRBJ2-7; D uncertain. The CDR3 loop spans 16 amino acids. Germline assignment: CDR1 MGHRA and CDR2 YSYEKL. Trimming left V 1 base short and J 3 bases short, with 16 bases between. For the CDR3, the DNA is TGCGCCAGCAGCCAAGTTCTGGGCGGCACCAACTACGAGCAGTACTTC. Amino acid sequence: CASSQVLGGTNYEQYF.

This chain connects TRBV2 to TRBJ2-3; TRBD2 might be the D (6 bases). The CDR3 consists of 15 residues. V was cut by 4 bases and J by 6 bases, with 17 bases left in between. Germline V gene data show CDR1 as SNHLY and CDR2 as FYNNEI. The CDR3: CASSGRGRSSDTQYF. In DNA, the CDR3 is TGTGCCAGCAGTGGAAGAGGGAGGAGCTCGGATACGCAGTATTTT.